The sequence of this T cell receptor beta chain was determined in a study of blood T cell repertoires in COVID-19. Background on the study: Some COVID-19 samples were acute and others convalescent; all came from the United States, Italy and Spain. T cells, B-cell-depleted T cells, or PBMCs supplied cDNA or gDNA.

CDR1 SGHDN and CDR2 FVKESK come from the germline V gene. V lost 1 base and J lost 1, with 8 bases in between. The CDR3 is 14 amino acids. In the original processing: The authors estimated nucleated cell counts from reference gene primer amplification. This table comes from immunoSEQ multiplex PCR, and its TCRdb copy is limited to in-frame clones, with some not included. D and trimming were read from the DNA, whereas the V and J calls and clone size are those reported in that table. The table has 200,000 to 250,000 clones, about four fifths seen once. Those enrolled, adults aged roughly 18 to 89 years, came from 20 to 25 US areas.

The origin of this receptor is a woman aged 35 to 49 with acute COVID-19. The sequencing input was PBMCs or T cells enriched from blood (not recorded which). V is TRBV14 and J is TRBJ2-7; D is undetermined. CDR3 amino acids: CASSQGLSSYEQYF. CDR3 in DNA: TGTGCCAGCAGCCAAGGACTCAGTTCCTACGAGCAGTACTTC.